This T cell receptor beta chain originates from a study of shared T cell receptors in the human thymus. Germline assignment: CDR1 GTSNPN and CDR2 SVGIG (reference sequence). The CDR3 length is 14 residues. The germline V and J ends were trimmed by 3 bases and 6 bases, with 12 bases remaining between them. Only in-frame clones appear in the TCRdb table, and some are missing; sequencing was by immunoSEQ multiplex PCR. The sample holds around 340,000 clones; 85% to 95% are singletons and the top ten take roughly 0.021%. Sequenced sample: thymocytes. This TCR derives from a human donor. The chain is built from TRBV30 and TRBJ1-6; possibly TRBD1 for D (5 bases). Here the CDR3 DNA reads TGTGCCTGGAGGGCGGGGCAGGGTAATTCACCCCTCCACTTT. Protein: CAWRAGQGNSPLHF.